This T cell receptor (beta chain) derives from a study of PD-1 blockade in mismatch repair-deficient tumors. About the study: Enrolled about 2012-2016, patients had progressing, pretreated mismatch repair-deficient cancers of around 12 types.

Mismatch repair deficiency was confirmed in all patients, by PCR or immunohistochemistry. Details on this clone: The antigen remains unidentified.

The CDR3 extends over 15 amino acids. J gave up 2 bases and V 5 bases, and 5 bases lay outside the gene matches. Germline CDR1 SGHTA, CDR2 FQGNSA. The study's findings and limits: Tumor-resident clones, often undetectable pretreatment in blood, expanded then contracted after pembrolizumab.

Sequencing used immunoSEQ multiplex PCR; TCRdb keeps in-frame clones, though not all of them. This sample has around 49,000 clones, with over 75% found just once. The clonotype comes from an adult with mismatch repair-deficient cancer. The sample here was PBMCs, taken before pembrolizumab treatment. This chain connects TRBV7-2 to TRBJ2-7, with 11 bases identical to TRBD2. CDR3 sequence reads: CASSIGLAGTYEQYF. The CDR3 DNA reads TGTGCCAGCAGCATTGGACTAGCGGGTACCTACGAGCAGTACTTC.